A selection of T cell receptor beta chains follows, all from one sample in a study of T cell changes during pregnancy in multiple sclerosis. The method was immunoSEQ multiplex PCR; TCRdb's version includes in-frame clones alone and lacks a portion of them. The sample holds around 60,000 clones, around 93% seen once. The sequenced sample was CD4+ T cells from peripheral blood mononuclear cells, obtained before pregnancy. The receptors derive from a female donor with multiple sclerosis, enrolled in a pregnancy study. The CDR3 runs from the conserved cysteine through the conserved F or W. A D gene is named only where the DNA matches it firmly.

D: TRBD1
J: TRBJ1-1
V: TRBV7-9
CDR3: CASSIVGQENTEAFF
DNA: TGTGCCAGCAGCATAGTAGGACAGGAGAACACTGAAGCTTTCTTT

D: .
J: TRBJ2-7
V: TRBV28
CDR3: CASSERNRVNEQYF
DNA: TGTGCCAGCAGTGAACGAAACAGGGTGAACGAGCAGTACTTC

D: TRBD2
J: TRBJ2-1
V: TRBV9
CDR3: CASNSRASGYNEQFF
DNA: TGTGCCAGCAACTCTAGGGCTAGCGGCTACAATGAGCAGTTCTTC

D: TRBD2
J: TRBJ2-1
V: TRBV30
CDR3: CAWSVGTSGRAYNEQFF
DNA: TGTGCCTGGAGTGTCGGGACTAGCGGGAGGGCCTACAATGAGCAGTTCTTC

D: TRBD2
J: TRBJ2-1
V: TRBV11-3
CDR3: CASSSGLAGGNNEQFF
DNA: TGTGCCAGCAGCTCTGGACTAGCGGGAGGCAACAATGAGCAGTTCTTC

D: TRBD2
J: TRBJ2-7
V: TRBV10-3
CDR3: CAISASGRAESYEQYF
DNA: TGTGCCATCTCGGCTAGCGGGAGGGCCGAGTCCTACGAGCAGTACTTC

D: TRBD2
J: TRBJ2-1
V: TRBV19
CDR3: CASSMGTSTYNEQFF
DNA: TGTGCCAGTAGTATGGGGACTAGCACCTACAATGAGCAGTTCTTC

D: TRBD2
J: TRBJ2-7
V: TRBV27
CDR3: CASGFPGTNSYEQYF
DNA: TGTGCCAGCGGATTTCCCGGGACTAACTCCTACGAGCAGTACTTC

D: .
J: TRBJ1-5
V: TRBV2
CDR3: CASNKKSNNQPQHF
DNA: TGTGCCAGCAATAAGAAGAGTAACAATCAGCCCCAGCATTTT

D: .
J: TRBJ2-5
V: TRBV11-2
CDR3: CASSLVGGPETQYF
DNA: TGTGCCAGCAGCTTAGTGGGGGGGCCAGAGACCCAGTACTTC